This TCR beta chain derives from a study of cytomegalovirus exposure and HLA in healthy donors. Whole-study results and caveats: Per a later analysis, HLA-associated TCR beta chains showed more clonal expansion than other, equally common TCR beta chains.

Concerning this clone: The target antigen is unknown.

PCR was performed using 60 Vbeta and 13 Jbeta primers. Produced via immunoSEQ multiplex PCR; TCRdb's table is partial and in-frame only. The sample carries some 190,000 clones, about 82% recorded once. The CDR3 runs 15 residues. J was trimmed by 10 bases and V by 6 bases; bases with no gene match: 9. Per germline, CDR1 MNHEY and CDR2 SMNVEV (reference sequence). The V and J genes are TRBV27 and TRBJ1-6; 10 nucleotides align to TRBD1. Material: PBMCs. The TCR was taken from a woman in her thirties in good health and CMV-seronegative. Here the CDR3 reads CASSPTTGGYSPLHF. CDR3 DNA sequence: TGTGCCAGCAGCCCGACGACAGGGGGCTACTCACCCCTCCACTTT.